The clone carrying this T cell receptor beta chain was picked up a small number of times. Its antigen is not known. This CDR3 is 17 amino acids long. Germline CDR1 reads SGHDN; CDR2 reads FVKESK. V lost 5 bases to trimming and J lost 3 bases; unmatched junction nucleotides: 12. RNA transcripts were the template for amplifying TCR beta CDR3 regions. An initial round of RT-PCR targeting the TCR CDR3 relied on the HTBI primer set. One entry per CDR3 protein results from TCRdb running MiXCR on the multiplex PCR reads. This table has under 350,000 distinct CDR3 sequences, approximately 14% appearing once. This sample stems from a study of T cells in Graves' hyperthyroidism and ophthalmopathy. Study-level results: Most thyroid clonotypes expanded above 0.001 appeared in blood too. Ophthalmopathy onset followed model prediction by a median approximately 5.9 months.

Patients affected by ophthalmopathy presented a Clinical Activity Score of at least 3, a NOSPECS grade of at least 4, and disease duration below 3 months. This TCR came from a woman aged 40 to 55 with Graves' ophthalmopathy. The chain combines TRBV14 with TRBJ2-5, with 10 bases aligning to TRBD2. Sequencing was performed on blood. CDR3 sequence: CASSKRPLAGVKETQYF. The CDR3 DNA sequence: TGTGCCAGCAGCAAGAGGCCCCTAGCGGGAGTCAAAGAGACCCAGTACTTC.